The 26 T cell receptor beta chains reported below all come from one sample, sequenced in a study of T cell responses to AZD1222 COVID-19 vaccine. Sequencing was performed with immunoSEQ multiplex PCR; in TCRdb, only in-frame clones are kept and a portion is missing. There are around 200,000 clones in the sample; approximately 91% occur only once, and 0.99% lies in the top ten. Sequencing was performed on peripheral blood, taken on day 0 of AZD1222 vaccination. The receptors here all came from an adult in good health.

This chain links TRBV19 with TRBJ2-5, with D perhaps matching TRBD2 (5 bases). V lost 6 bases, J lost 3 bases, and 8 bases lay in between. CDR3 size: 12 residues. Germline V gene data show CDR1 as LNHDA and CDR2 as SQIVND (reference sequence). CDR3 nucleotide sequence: TGTGCCAGTAGAATCGGGGAAGAGACCCAGTACTTC. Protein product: CASRIGEETQYF.

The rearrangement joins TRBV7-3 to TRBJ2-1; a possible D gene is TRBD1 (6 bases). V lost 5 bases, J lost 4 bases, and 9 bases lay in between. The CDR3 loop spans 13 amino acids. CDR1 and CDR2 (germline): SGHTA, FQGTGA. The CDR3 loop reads CASSLQGYNEQFF. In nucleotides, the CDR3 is TGTGCCAGCAGCCTACAGGGTTACAATGAGCAGTTCTTC.

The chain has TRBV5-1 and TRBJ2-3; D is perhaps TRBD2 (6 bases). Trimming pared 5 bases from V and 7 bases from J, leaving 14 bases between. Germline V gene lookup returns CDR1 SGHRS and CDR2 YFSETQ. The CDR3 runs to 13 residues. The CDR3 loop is CASSPTWDYTQYF. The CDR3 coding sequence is TGCGCCAGCAGTCCCACGTGGGACTATACGCAGTATTTT.

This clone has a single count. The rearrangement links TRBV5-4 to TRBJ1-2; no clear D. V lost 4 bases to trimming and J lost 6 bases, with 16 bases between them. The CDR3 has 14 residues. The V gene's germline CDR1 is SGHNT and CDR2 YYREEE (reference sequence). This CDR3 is CASSGGIGGDGYTF. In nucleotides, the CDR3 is TGTGCCAGCAGCGGAGGGATTGGTGGAGATGGCTACACCTTC.

DNA for the CDR3: TGCAGCGTTGTGGGGACGACAGGGACGAACACTGAAGCTTTCTTT. Translating it yields CSVVGTTGTNTEAFF. The rearrangement uses TRBV29-1 and TRBJ1-1, with 7 bases lining up with TRBD1. This CDR3 is 15 amino acids long. The V and J ends lost 4 bases and 1 base, in that order; junction bases with no gene match: 9. Germline values: CDR1 SQVTM, CDR2 ANQGSEA.

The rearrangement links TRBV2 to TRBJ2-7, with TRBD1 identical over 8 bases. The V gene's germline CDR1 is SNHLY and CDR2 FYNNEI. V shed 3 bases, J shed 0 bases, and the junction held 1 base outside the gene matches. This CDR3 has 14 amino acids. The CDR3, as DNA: TGTGCCAGCAGTGAGGACAGGGACTCCTACGAGCAGTACTTC. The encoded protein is CASSEDRDSYEQYF.

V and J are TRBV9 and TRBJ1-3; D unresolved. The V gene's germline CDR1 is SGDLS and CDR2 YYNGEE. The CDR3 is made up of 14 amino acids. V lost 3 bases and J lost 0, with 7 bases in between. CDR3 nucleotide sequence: TGTGCCAGCAGCGACCGAAGCTCTGGAAACACCATATATTTT. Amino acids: CASSDRSSGNTIYF.

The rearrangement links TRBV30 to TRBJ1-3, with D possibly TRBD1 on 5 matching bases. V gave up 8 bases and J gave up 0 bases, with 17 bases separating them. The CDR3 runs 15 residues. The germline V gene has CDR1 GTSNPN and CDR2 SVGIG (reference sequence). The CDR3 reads CAPTGGDLSGNTIYF. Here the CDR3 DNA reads TGTGCCCCCACGGGGGGGGACCTCTCTGGAAACACCATATATTTT.

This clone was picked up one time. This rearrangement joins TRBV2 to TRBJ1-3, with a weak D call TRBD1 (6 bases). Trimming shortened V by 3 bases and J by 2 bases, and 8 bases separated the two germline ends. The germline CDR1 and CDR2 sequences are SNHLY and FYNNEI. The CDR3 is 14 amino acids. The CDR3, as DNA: TGTGCCAGCAGTGAGGACAGAGCTGGAAACACCATATATTTT. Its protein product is CASSEDRAGNTIYF.

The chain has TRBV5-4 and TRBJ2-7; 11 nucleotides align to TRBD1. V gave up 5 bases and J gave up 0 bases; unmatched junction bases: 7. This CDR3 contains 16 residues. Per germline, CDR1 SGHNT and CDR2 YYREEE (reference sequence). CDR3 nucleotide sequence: TGTGCCAGCAGGGATGGGGACAGGGGGAGCTCCTACGAGCAGTACTTC. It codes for CASRDGDRGSSYEQYF.

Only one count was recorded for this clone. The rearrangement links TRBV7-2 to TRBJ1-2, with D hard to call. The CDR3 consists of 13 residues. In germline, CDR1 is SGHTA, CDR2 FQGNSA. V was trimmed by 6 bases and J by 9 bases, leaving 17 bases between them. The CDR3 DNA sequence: TGTGCCAGCAGTCCCACGGCCGTGGGCCGCTACACCTTC. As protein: CASSPTAVGRYTF.

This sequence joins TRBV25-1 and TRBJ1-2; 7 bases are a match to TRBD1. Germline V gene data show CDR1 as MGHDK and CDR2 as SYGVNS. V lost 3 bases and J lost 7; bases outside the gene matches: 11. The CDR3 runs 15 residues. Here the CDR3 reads CASSDPGGQVFGYTF. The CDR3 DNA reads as TGTGCCAGCAGTGACCCGGGCGGACAGGTTTTTGGCTACACCTTC.

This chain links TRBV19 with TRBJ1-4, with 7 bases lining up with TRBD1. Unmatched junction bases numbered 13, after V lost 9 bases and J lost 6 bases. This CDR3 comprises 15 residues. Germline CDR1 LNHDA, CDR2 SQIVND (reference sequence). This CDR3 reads CASSNGQAVDEKLFF. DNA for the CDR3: TGTGCCAGCAGCAACGGACAGGCTGTGGATGAAAAACTGTTTTTT.

DNA for the CDR3: TGTGCCAGCAGCTTGGGAAAAGTGGGCACCGAGCAGTACTTC. Translated: CASSLGKVGTEQYF. The chain couples TRBV5-4 to TRBJ2-7; D unresolved. Trimming removed 0 bases at V and 6 bases at J, with 13 bases between. The V gene's germline CDR1 is SGHNT and CDR2 YYREEE (reference sequence). CDR3 length: 14 residues.

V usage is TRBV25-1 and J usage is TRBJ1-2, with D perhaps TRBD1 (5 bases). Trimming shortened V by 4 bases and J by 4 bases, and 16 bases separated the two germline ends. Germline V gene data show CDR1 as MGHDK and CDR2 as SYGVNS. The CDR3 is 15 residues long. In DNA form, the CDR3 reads TGTGCCAGCAGTGGTAGGGGCGCTGGGCTCTATGGCTACACCTTC. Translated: CASSGRGAGLYGYTF.

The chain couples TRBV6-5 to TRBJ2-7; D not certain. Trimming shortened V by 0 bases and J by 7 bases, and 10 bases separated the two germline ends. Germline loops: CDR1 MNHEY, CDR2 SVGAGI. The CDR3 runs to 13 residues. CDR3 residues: CASSYSSGLEQYF. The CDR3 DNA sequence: TGTGCCAGCAGTTACTCGTCCGGCTTGGAGCAGTACTTC.

This chain's CDR3 is CASSLGQGDNSPLHF. CDR3 sequence (DNA): TGTGCCAGCAGCTTGGGTCAGGGGGATAATTCACCCCTCCACTTT. V gene TRBV5-4 combines with J gene TRBJ1-6, with 7 bases that match TRBD1. Germline V gene sequence: CDR1 SGHNT, CDR2 YYREEE (reference sequence). The length of the CDR3 is 15 residues. J was trimmed by 5 bases and V by 0 bases; bases with no gene match: 2.

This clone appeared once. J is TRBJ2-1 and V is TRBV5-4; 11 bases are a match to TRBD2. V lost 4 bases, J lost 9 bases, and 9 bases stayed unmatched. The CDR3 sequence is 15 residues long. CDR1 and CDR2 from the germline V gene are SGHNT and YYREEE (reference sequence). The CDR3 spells CASSKPGLADSEQFF. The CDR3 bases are TGTGCCAGCAGCAAACCGGGACTAGCGGACAGTGAGCAGTTCTTC.

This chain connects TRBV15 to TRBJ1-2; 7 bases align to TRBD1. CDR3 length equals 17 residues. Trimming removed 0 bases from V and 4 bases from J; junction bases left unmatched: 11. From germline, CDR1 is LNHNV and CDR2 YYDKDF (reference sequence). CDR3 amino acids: CATSRDRDRLSSYGYTF. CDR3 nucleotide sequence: TGTGCCACCAGCAGAGATCGGGACAGACTATCAAGCTATGGCTACACCTTC.

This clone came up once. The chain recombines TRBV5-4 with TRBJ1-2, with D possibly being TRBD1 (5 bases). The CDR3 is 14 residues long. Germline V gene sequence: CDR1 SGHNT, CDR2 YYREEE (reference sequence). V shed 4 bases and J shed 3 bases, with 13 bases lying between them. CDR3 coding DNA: TGTGCCAGCAGCAACAAACGGGGGGACTATGGCTACACCTTC. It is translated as CASSNKRGDYGYTF. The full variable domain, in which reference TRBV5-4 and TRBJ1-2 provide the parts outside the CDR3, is ETGVTQSPTHLIKTRGQQVTLRCSSQSGHNTVSWYQQALGQGPQFIFQYYREEENGRGNFPPRFSGLQFPNYSSELNVNALELDDSALYLCASSNKRGDYGYTFGSGTRLTVV.

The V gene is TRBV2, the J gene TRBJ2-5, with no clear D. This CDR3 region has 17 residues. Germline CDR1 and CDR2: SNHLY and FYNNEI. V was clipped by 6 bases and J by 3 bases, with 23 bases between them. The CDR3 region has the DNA TGTGCCAGCAGCGGCGGCGTGGGCAAGCCTAACAAAGAGACCCAGTACTTC. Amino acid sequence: CASSGGVGKPNKETQYF.

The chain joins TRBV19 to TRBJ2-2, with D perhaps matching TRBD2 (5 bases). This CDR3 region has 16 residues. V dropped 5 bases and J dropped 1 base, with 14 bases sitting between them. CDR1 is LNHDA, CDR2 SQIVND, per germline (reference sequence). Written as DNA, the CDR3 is TGTGCCAGTAGTTGGGCGGCTAGCTGGAACACCGGGGAGCTGTTTTTT. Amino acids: CASSWAASWNTGELFF.

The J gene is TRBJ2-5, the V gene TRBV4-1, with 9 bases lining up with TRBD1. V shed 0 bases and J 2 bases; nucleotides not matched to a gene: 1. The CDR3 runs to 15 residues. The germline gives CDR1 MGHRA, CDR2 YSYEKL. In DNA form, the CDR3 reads TGCGCCAGCAGCCAAGATGGGACAGGGCAAGAGACCCAGTACTTC. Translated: CASSQDGTGQETQYF.

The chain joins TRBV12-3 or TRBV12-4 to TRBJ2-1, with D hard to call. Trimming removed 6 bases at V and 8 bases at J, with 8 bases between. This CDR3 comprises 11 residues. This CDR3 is CASSTNDEQFF. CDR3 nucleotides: TGTGCCAGCAGCACCAACGATGAGCAGTTCTTC.

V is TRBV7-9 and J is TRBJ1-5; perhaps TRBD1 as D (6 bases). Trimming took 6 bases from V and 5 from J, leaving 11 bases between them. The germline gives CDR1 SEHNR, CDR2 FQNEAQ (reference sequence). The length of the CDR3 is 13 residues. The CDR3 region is CASSEQGDQPQHF. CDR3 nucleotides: TGTGCCAGCAGTGAACAGGGTGATCAGCCCCAGCATTTT.

The CDR3, as DNA: TGTGCCAGTAGTACTCAGGGGCAGTCTCACTATGGCTACACCTTC. It yields the protein CASSTQGQSHYGYTF. The rearrangement uses TRBV19 and TRBJ1-2; D possibly corresponds to TRBD1 (6 bases). The ends were cut back, 4 bases at V and 3 bases at J, with 15 bases in the middle. Germline V CDR1 and CDR2: LNHDA, SQIVND (reference sequence). The CDR3 loop spans 15 amino acids.